This T cell receptor (beta chain) was obtained from a study of shared clonotypes between healthy human individuals. Across the whole study: Each donor contributed plates that comprised three CD4 naive, three CD4 memory, two CD8 naive and one CD8 memory.

CD45RO-negative CD8 cells positively selected for CCR7 made up the naive population, which excluded terminally differentiated effector memory CD45RA+ cells. CDR1 and CDR2 from the germline V gene are SGHAT and FQNNGV. The CDR3 spans 13 residues. Trimming removed 1 base from V and 4 bases from J, with 8 bases in between. The material for each subset, its genomic DNA, was split evenly across several immunoSEQ plates. Produced via immunoSEQ multiplex PCR; TCRdb's table is partial and in-frame only. The sample shows millions of clones, just under 95% of them seen only once. Whole-study results and caveats: For naive CD4 cells, roughly 4.8% of clonotypes were shared across a handful of donors.

A note on this clone: What it binds is unknown.

The chain carries TRBV11-2 and TRBJ2-7; D remains unclear. The clonotype comes from a man between 18 and 35 years old in good health. The source material was naive CD8+ T cells sorted from blood. The CDR3 is CASSLAGLYEQYF. The CDR3 bases are TGTGCCAGCAGCTTAGCTGGGCTGTACGAGCAGTACTTC.